The entry below gives a single T cell receptor (beta chain) sequence along with its context. The target antigen is unknown. This entry comes from a study of T cell responses to AZD1222 COVID-19 vaccine. Assay: immunoSEQ multiplex PCR; the TCRdb copy retains only in-frame clones and omits some. The sample lists 200,000 or so clones, around 92% occurring once. Study results and limitations: The study sampled repertoires only after the peak T cell response.

CDR3 length equals 14 residues. The gene calls are TRBV21-1 and TRBJ2-5. TRBV21-1 is a known pseudogene. This receptor was identified in an adult in good health. The sequencing here drew on peripheral blood, taken on day 0 of AZD1222 vaccination. CDR3 sequence (DNA): TGTGCCAGCAGCAAAGGGTGCAGGGACGAGACCCAGTACTTC. Protein sequence: CASSKGCRDETQYF.